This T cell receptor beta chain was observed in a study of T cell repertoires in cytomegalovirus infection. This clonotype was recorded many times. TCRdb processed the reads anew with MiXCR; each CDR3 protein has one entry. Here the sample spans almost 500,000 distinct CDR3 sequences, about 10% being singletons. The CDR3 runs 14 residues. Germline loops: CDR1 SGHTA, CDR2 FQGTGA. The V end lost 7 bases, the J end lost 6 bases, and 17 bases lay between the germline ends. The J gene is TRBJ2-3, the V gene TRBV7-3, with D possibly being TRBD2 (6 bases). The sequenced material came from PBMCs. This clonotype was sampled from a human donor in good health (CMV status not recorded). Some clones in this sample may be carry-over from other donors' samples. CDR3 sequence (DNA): TGTGCCAGCACCCAGCCCGGGGGTGCGGATACGCAGTATTTT. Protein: CASTQPGGADTQYF.